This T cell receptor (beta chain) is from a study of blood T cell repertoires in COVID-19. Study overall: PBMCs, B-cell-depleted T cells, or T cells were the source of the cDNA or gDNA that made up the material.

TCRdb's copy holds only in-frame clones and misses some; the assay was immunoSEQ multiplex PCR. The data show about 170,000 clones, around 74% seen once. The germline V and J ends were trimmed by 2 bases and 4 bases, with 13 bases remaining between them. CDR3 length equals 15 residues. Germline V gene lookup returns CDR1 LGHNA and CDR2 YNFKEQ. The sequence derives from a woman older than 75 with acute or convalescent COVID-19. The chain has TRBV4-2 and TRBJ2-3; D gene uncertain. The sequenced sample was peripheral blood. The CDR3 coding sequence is TGTGCCAGCAGCCAATCCCAGACCCGGGCAGATACGCAGTATTTT. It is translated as CASSQSQTRADTQYF.